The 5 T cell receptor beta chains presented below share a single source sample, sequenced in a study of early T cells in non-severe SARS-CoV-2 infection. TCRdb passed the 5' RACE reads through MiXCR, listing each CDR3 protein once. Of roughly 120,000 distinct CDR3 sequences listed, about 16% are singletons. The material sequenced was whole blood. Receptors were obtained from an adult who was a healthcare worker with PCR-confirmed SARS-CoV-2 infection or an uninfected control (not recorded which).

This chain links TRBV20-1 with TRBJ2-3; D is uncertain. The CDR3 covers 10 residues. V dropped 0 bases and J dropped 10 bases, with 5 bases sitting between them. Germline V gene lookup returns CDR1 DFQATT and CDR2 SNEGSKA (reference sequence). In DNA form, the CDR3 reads TGCAGTGCTAGAGATATAGCGCAGTATTTT. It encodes CSARDIAQYF.

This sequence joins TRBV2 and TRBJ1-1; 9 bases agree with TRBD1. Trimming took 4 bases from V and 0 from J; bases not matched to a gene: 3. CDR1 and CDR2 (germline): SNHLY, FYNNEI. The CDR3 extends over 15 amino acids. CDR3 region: CASSGQGVMNTEAFF. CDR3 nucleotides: TGTGCCAGCAGTGGACAGGGGGTGATGAACACTGAAGCTTTCTTT.

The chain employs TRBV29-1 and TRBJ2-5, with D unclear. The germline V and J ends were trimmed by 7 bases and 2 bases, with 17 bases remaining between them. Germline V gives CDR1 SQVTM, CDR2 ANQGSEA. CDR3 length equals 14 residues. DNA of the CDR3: TGCAGCGCCGAGGATCCGGATCCTCAAGAGACCCAGTACTTC. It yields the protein CSAEDPDPQETQYF.

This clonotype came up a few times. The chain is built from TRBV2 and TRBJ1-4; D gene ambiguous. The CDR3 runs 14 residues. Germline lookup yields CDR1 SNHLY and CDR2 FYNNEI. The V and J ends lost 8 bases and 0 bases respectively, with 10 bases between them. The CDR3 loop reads CASSELTTNEKLFF. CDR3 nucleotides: TGTGCCAGCTCGGAGCTGACAACTAATGAAAAACTGTTTTTT.

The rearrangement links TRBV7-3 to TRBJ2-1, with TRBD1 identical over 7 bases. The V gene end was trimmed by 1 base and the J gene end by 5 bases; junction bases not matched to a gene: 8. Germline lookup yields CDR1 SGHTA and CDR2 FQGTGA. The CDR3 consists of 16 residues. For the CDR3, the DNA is TGTGCCAGCAGCTTAAGACAGGGTTTATCGGACAATGAGCAGTTCTTC. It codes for CASSLRQGLSDNEQFF.